The present TCR beta chain was sequenced within a study of cytomegalovirus exposure and HLA in healthy donors. Study-level results: TCR association rates varied by HLA locus in a later analysis, with DRB1 highest and HLA-C lowest. According to an earlier analysis, most TCR beta V segments yielded productive rearrangements about 87% or about 30% of the time. In a later analysis, a genetic analysis reported fewer productive-TCR N-insertions in an Asian-associated ancestry cluster than the cohort average.

Primers: 60 Vbeta forward and 13 Jbeta reverse. Data came from immunoSEQ multiplex PCR; TCRdb stores just in-frame clones and leaves some out. The table has roughly 120,000 clones, around 77% seen once. Turning to this clone: Its antigen is not identified.

The CDR3 sequence is 14 residues long. Looked up from germline, CDR1 is MGHRA and CDR2 is YSYEKL. The V end was cut by 0 bases, the J end by 5 bases, with 11 bases between. Sequencing was done on a sample of PBMCs. The V and J genes are TRBV4-1 and TRBJ2-7; D is unclear. This TCR was recovered from a man aged 45 to 65 in good health and CMV-seropositive. In DNA, the CDR3 is TGCGCCAGCAGCCAAGAAGGAGAATCCGACGAGCAGTACTTC. The encoded protein is CASSQEGESDEQYF.